This passage covers 3 T cell receptor beta chains from one sample sequenced in a study of identical twins (dated by TCRdb to about 2016). The method was 5' RACE. The sample was run on an Illumina HiSeq 2000. Starting from the raw public reads, TCRdb applied fastp trimming at Q25, assembled clones with MiXCR and retained in-frame beta chains. Rows with one shared CDR3 protein collapse into an entry with the most common genes and DNA. The sample records some 790,000 distinct CDR3 sequences, about 20% of which are singletons. The ten top clones hold around 14% of the sample. The sample was also linked to a second study, of T cells expressing NK-cell markers.

Sequencing was done on a sample of PBMCs. The receptors originated from a woman between 18 and 30 years old in good health.

The chain uses TRBV7-2 and TRBJ2-1; TRBD2 matches 11 bases. The CDR3 consists of 15 residues. The ends lost 4 bases at V and 3 bases at J; junction bases unmatched: 2. The germline gives CDR1 SGHTA, CDR2 FQGNSA. The CDR3 reads CASSYTSGGYNEQFF. DNA for the CDR3: TGTGCCAGCAGCTATACTAGCGGGGGCTACAATGAGCAGTTCTTC.

V usage is TRBV12-3 or TRBV12-4 and J usage is TRBJ2-3, with a weak D call TRBD1 (5 bases). This CDR3 spans 14 amino acids. The V and J ends lost 7 bases and 0 bases respectively, with 11 bases between them. CDR3 region: CASTLTASTDTQYF. CDR3 coding DNA: TGTGCCAGCACCCTGACAGCTAGCACAGATACGCAGTATTTT.

There are many counts of this clonotype. The rearrangement joins TRBV20-1 to TRBJ1-2, with no clear D. The CDR3 covers 11 residues. The V gene lost 4 bases and the J gene lost 8 bases, with 11 bases spanning the gap. Germline loops: CDR1 DFQATT, CDR2 SNEGSKA (reference sequence). CDR3 sequence (DNA): TGCAGTGCTAATCACCCCCGCGGCTACACCTTC. The encoded protein is CSANHPRGYTF.